Below, one T cell receptor (beta chain) is given with its context. Its antigen is not yet known. The input lacks base qualities; no much larger clone sits a single base away. This sample was included in a study of graft-versus-host responses after intestinal transplantation (dated by TCRdb to about 2021). Study-level background: Recipients received multivisceral, liver-intestinal, or isolated intestinal transplants. After intestinal transplantation, graft-versus-host and host-versus-graft alloreactive T cell clones in the graft, circulation and bone marrow were tracked using bulk TCR-beta CDR3 sequencing. Every recipient was given anti-thymocyte globulin induction, then maintenance tacrolimus and steroids for roughly three years. Alloreactive clones were identified by sequencing pre-transplant mixed lymphocyte reaction products and comparing these products with unstimulated pre-transplant donor and recipient T cells. The cohort enrolled approximately 24 intestinal transplant recipients including one retransplant, and 3 patients lacking pretransplant specimens were excluded. Rather than going through the commercial service, samples from three later patients were sequenced in-house on an Illumina MiSeq and processed with MiXCR. A peak of at least 4% donor T cells among recipient peripheral blood mononuclear cells was the definition used for donor T cell macrochimerism.

The investigation overall reported the following: The relatively low number and heterogeneity of intestinal transplant patients limited the conclusions. Patients with donor T cell macrochimerism had high GvH to HvG T cell clonal ratios in their allografts. Peak levels of circulating GvH clones were associated with declines in HvG clones early after transplant. GvH clones turned up in recipient bone marrow, with some appearing earlier in ileal mucosa or blood, a pattern consistent with an intestinal mucosal origin.

Blood samples were collected up to 4 times in the first month after transplant and then at least monthly when available. The protocol used for the library was the immunoSEQ multiplex PCR assay. Adaptive Biotechnologies carried out high-throughput TCR-beta CDR3 sequencing of genomic DNA for most patients. The authors processed their data as follows. Adaptive's ImmunoSEQ software was the source of the TCR sequencing data for fewer than 20 patients, while a few other patients were processed with MiXCR and VDJtools. CDR3 nucleotide sequences shared between donor and recipient were removed because their origin could not be assigned. To count as alloreactive, a clone needed at least 2-fold expansion over unstimulated cells and a minimum CFSE-low frequency of 0.002% (template counts) or 0.001% (read counts). Mappable clones were those detected in sequenced pre-transplant spleen, lymph node, or MLR CFSE-low populations of the donor or recipient. The cumulative frequency of alloreactive clones was calculated as a percentage of all sequences, weighted by copy number. TCRdb mirrors the immuneACCESS table, restricted to in-frame sequences. Some clones are absent from its copies; in checked studies, under half trace to an unresolved V gene, and the reason for the others is unknown. The V and J calls and the clone size are those of that table, but D and trimming were determined from the DNA. A total of approximately 54,000 clones appear in this sample, around 90% of them only once. The ten largest account for roughly 6% of the sample.

The sample was PBMCs, taken 650 to 690 days after intestinal transplant. The clonotype originates from a human patient who received an intestinal transplant, so some T cells may come from the graft donor.

The CDR3 protein is CASSLGGLYNEQFF. The nucleotides are TGTGCCAGCAGCTTAGGGGGACTTTACAATGAGCAGTTCTTC. The chain is made from TRBV7-2 and TRBJ2-1, and possibly TRBD2, on 6 matching bases. Reading from cysteine to phenylalanine, the CDR3 counts 14 amino acids. The sequence is cut down to CDR3 DNA, 42 bases in frame from base 1. V loses 1 base of germline sequence and J loses 4 bases, and the interval between the two ends is 8 bases. From the germline V gene, CDR1 is SGHTA and CDR2 is FQGNSA.